A selection of T cell receptor beta chains follows, all from one sample in a study of Ad26.COV2.S vaccination and SARS-CoV-2 variants. Libraries were prepared by immunoSEQ multiplex PCR; TCRdb keeps only in-frame clonotypes and omits some of them. The table shows around 370,000 clones, with more than 75% occurring only once. The material was peripheral blood, obtained in a trial of Ad26.COV2.S vaccine versus placebo. These receptors came from a person aged 18-65 years who received the Ad26.COV2.S COVID-19 vaccine or a placebo. CDR3s include the opening cysteine and the closing phenylalanine or tryptophan. Fields, in order: D gene, V gene, clone size, J gene, CDR3 DNA, CDR3 protein. The D gene is left open where the match is weak. Size values are once, few and many counts, or a class for expanded clones, and some rows have none.

-,TRBV2,-,TRBJ1-1,TGTGCCAGCAGTGACCAAAGGGTGAACACTGAAGCTTTCTTT,CASSDQRVNTEAFF
-,TRBV2,-,TRBJ1-1,TGTGCCAGCAGCCCAATCGGGGAGGGCTATGAAGCTTTCTTT,CASSPIGEGYEAFF
-,TRBV4-3,-,TRBJ2-5,TGCGCCAGCAGCCAAGATGCAGGGGAAGAGACCCAGTACTTC,CASSQDAGEETQYF
-,TRBV6-5,-,TRBJ2-5,TGTGCCAGCGGGTCAGGGGTTCACGAGACCCAGTACTTC,CASGSGVHETQYF
TRBD1,TRBV6-6,-,TRBJ2-5,TGTGCCAGCAGCCCCGGTCACGACAGGGCAGAGACCCAGTACTTC,CASSPGHDRAETQYF
-,TRBV11-3,-,TRBJ2-5,TGTGCCAGCAGCTTAGGTGTTCAAGAGACCCAGTACTTC,CASSLGVQETQYF
-,TRBV21-1,-,TRBJ1-5,TGTGCCAGCAGCAGGTTGGCCGAGAGCAATCAGCCCCAGCATTTT,CASSRLAESNQPQHF
TRBD2,TRBV18,-,TRBJ2-1,TGTGCCAGCTCACCACAGGTCTTACTAGCGGGAGGTTTCAATGAGCAGTTCTTC,CASSPQVLLAGGFNEQFF
TRBD2,TRBV5-1,-,TRBJ2-1,TGCGCCAGCAGCTTGGCCGGAGCGGGGGAGCAGTTCTTC,CASSLAGAGEQFF
TRBD2,TRBV27,-,TRBJ2-3,TGTGCCAGCAGTTTACGAGGGACGGGGGGACCCACAGATACGCAGTATTTT,CASSLRGTGGPTDTQYF
-,TRBV5-5,-,TRBJ1-3,TGTGCCAGCAGCTTCGACCTGACGGGAAACACCATATATTTT,CASSFDLTGNTIYF
TRBD2,TRBV18,-,TRBJ2-3,TGTGCCAGCTCACCGACGACTAGCGGGACCACAGATACGCAGTATTTT,CASSPTTSGTTDTQYF
TRBD1,TRBV4-1,-,TRBJ2-7,TGCGCCAGCAGCCAAGCTGGACAGGGTTTTGGCTACGAGCAGTACTTC,CASSQAGQGFGYEQYF
TRBD1,TRBV28,-,TRBJ1-5,TGTGCCAGCAGTCCCGGGACAGGGGGTAATCAGCCCCAGCATTTT,CASSPGTGGNQPQHF
TRBD2,TRBV19,-,TRBJ2-2,TGTGCCAGTAGTATCCTAGCGGTGAACACCGGGGAGCTGTTTTTT,CASSILAVNTGELFF
TRBD2,TRBV10-3,once,TRBJ2-1,TGTGCCATCAGTGATTTATTGGCGGGAGTTGGGAACAATGAGCAGTTCTTC,CAISDLLAGVGNNEQFF
-,TRBV5-1,-,TRBJ1-1,TGCGCCAGCAGCCTGGGCTCGGGGCTTAACACTGAAGCTTTCTTT,CASSLGSGLNTEAFF